Here is one T cell receptor beta chain with its context. The antigen is undetermined. Germline-derived CDR1 and CDR2 are SGHRS and YFSETQ. This CDR3 comprises 10 residues. V gave up 6 bases and J gave up 6 bases, with 6 bases separating them. Ten immunoSEQ deep assay plates were used to sequence unsorted PBMC DNA. Generated by immunoSEQ multiplex PCR, the TCRdb table keeps only in-frame clones and is missing some. The sample has about 460,000 clones; roughly three quarters are singletons. The data are from a study of shared clonotypes between healthy human individuals. Broader study findings: The represented genetic and exposure-history diversity was limited by the small number of donors.

This TCR was sampled from a middle-aged woman in good health. Some clones in this sample may be carry-over from other donors' samples. The specimen sequenced was PBMCs. The chain uses TRBV5-1 and TRBJ1-1; no clear D gene. The CDR3 DNA follows: TGCGCCAGCACGGCGGCTGAAGCTTTCTTT. Protein product: CASTAAEAFF. Filled out from reference TRBV5-1 and TRBJ1-1, the complete variable domain reads KAGVTQTPRYLIKTRGQQVTLSCSPISGHRSVSWYQQTPGQGLQFLFEYFSETQRNKGNFPGRFSGRQFSNSRSEMNVSTLELGDSALYLCASTAAEAFFGQGTRLTVV.